The T cell receptor (beta chain) described here comes from a study of vaccination and CD4 T cells after COVID-19. Study as a whole: The convalescents included six males and four females, and among them two were Hispanic while seven were Caucasian.

CDR1 and CDR2 from the germline V gene are SGHNT and YYREEE (reference sequence). V was shortened by 4 bases and J by 1 base, with 20 bases between the two germline ends. CDR3 length equals 17 residues. About this clonotype: The antigen is not known.

With the Oncomine TCR Beta short-read assay, DNA from cultured CD4+ T cells was sequenced. TCRdb redid the calling of the PCR reads with MiXCR, one entry per CDR3 protein. The sample comprises approximately 9,300 distinct CDR3 sequences, 66% of which are singletons, and roughly 27% rests with the top ten. Treatment defined: roughly 10-day PBMC culture with coronavirus spike peptide pools or control peptides (ViraFEST assay). T cells were expanded with peptide pools, and expanded clonotypes were identified by TCR sequencing. US Alpha, Beta and Delta variants postdated the positive PCR dates, which ran from March to December 2020. The cultures had half their medium swapped for fresh IL-2 medium on days 3 and 7.

The V gene is TRBV5-4, the J gene TRBJ2-5; D remains ambiguous. Sequenced input: CD4+ T cells from blood, cultured in vitro. The origin of this receptor is a human donor who had recovered from COVID-19. The CDR3 region is CASSPEPVRGSQETQYF. The CDR3 coding sequence is TGTGCCAGCAGCCCGGAACCCGTCCGTGGCAGCCAAGAGACCCAGTACTTC.